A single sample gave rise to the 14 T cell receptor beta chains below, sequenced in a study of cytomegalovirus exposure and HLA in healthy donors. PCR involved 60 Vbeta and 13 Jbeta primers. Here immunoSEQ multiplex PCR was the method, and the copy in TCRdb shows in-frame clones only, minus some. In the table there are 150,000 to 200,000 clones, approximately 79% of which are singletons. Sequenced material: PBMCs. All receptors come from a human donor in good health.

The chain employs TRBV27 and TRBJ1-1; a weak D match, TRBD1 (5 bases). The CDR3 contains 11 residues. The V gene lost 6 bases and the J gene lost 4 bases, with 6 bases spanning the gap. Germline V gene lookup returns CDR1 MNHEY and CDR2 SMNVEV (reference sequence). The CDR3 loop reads CASRQGTEAFF. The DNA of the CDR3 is TGTGCCAGCAGGCAGGGCACTGAAGCTTTCTTT.

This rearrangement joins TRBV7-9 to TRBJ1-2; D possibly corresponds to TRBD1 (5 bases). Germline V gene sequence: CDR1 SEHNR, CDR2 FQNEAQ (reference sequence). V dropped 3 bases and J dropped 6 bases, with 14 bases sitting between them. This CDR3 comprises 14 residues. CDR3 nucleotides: TGTGCCAGCAGCTTTGCCAGGGAGCGGGATGGCTACACCTTC. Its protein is CASSFARERDGYTF.

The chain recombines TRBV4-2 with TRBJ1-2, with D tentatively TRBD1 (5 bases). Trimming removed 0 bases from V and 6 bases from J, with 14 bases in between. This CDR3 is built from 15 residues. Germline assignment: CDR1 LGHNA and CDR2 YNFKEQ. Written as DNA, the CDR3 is TGTGCCAGCAGCCAAGAGGTTGACAGCTCGAATGGCTACACCTTC. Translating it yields CASSQEVDSSNGYTF.

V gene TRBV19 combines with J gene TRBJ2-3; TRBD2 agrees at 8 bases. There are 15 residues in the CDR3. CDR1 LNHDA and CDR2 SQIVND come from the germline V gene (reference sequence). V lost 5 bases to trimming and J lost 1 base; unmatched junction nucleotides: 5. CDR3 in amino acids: CASSPPGGGTDTQYF. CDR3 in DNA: TGTGCCAGTAGTCCCCCCGGGGGGGGCACAGATACGCAGTATTTT.

The CDR3 sequence is CASSGGTEAFF. The DNA of the CDR3 is TGTGCCAGCAGCGGAGGGACTGAAGCTTTCTTT. The genes are TRBV7-9 and TRBJ1-1; no clear D. Trimming stripped 5 bases from V and 5 bases from J, with 6 bases between. The CDR3 contains 11 residues. Germline loops: CDR1 SEHNR, CDR2 FQNEAQ (reference sequence).

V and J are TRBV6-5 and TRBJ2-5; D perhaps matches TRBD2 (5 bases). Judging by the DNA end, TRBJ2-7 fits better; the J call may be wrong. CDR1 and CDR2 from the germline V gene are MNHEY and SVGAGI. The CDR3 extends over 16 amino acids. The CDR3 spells CASSYSRLAFPYEQYF. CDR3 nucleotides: TGTGCCAGCAGTTACTCGCGCCTAGCCTTTCCCTACGAGCAGTACTTC.

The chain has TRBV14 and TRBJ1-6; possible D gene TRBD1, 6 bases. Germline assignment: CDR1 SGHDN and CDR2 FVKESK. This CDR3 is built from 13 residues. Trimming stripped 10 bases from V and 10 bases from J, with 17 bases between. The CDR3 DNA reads TGTGCCACCCGCGGGGGCATGGGCTCACCCCTCCACTTT. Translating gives CATRGGMGSPLHF.

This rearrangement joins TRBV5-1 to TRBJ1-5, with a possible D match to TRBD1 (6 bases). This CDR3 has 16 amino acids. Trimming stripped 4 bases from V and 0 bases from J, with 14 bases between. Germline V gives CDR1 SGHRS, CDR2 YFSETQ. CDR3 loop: CASSQSPGHSNQPQHF. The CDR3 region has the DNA TGCGCCAGCAGCCAATCACCGGGACATAGCAATCAGCCCCAGCATTTT.

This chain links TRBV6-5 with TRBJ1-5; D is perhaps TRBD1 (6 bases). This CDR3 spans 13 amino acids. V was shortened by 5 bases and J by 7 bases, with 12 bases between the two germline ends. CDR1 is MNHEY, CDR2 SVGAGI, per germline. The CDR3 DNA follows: TGTGCCAGCAGTCCTTCGACAGGCCAGCCCCAGCATTTT. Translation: CASSPSTGQPQHF.

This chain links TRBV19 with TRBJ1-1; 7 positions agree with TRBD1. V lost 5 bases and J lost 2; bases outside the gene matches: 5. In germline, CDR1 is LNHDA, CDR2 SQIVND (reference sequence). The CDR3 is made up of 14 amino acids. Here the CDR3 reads CASSFRGRNTEAFF. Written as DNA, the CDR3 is TGTGCCAGTAGTTTCAGGGGGAGAAACACTGAAGCTTTCTTT.

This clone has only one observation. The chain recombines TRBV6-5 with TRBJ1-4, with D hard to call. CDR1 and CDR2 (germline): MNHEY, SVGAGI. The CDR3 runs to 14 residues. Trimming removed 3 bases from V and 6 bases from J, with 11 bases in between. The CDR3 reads CASSYRARDEKLFF. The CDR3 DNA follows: TGTGCCAGCAGTTATCGCGCGAGAGATGAAAAACTGTTTTTT.

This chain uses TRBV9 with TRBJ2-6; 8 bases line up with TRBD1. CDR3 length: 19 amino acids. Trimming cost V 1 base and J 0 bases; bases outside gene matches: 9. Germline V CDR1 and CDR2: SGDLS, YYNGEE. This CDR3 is CASSVSTGQAPSGANVLTF. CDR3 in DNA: TGTGCCAGCAGCGTAAGTACGGGACAGGCCCCCTCTGGGGCCAACGTCCTGACTTTC. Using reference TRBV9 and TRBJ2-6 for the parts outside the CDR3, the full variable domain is DSGVTQTPKHLITATGQRVTLRCSPRSGDLSVYWYQQSLDQGLQFLIQYYNGEERAKGNILERFSAQQFPDLHSELNLSSLELGDSALYFCASSVSTGQAPSGANVLTFGAGSRLTVL.

DNA for the CDR3: TGCGCCAGCAGCCGAACCTTGGACAGGGGAAAAGGGGAGCAGTACTTC. This codes for CASSRTLDRGKGEQYF. V and J are TRBV4-3 and TRBJ2-7; 9 bases agree with TRBD1. Germline CDR1 and CDR2: LGHNA and YSLEER. The CDR3 contains 16 residues. The V segment lost 4 bases and the J segment 7 bases; nucleotides outside the gene matches: 14.

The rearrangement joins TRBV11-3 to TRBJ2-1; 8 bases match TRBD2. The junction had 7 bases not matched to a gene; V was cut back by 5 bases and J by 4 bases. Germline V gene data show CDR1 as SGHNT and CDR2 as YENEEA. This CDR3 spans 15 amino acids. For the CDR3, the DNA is TGTGCCAGCAGCCCACCGGCGGGGGGTTACAATGAGCAGTTCTTC. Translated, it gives CASSPPAGGYNEQFF.